This T cell receptor (beta chain) was identified in a study of metastatic and nonmetastatic thyroid tumors. Study-level background: It was across blood and tumor or nodule tissue from malignant and benign thyroid patients that repertoires were compared.

Germline trimming cut 3 bases from V and 8 bases from J; bases unmatched to any gene: 9. The CDR3 loop spans 14 amino acids. Per germline, CDR1 SGHRS and CDR2 YFSETQ. Overall study results and limits: In blood and tumor, TCR beta diversity was reportedly significantly higher in malignant thyroid tumors than in benign nodules.

Turning to this clone: As yet, its antigen is unknown.

Treatment of any kind had been given to no patient before thyroid surgery. Original processing methods: Clinicopathological groups supplied CDR3 differences that were used to build a distant-metastasis classifier for papillary thyroid cancer. With MiXCR, TCRdb called clones anew from the PCR reads. None of the V and J calls come from the authors' own analysis; TCRdb made them. The table has roughly 7,000 clones, about two fifths seen once. V gene TRBV5-1 combines with J gene TRBJ1-2, with 8 bases matching TRBD1. The clonotype originates from a female donor with papillary thyroid cancer or a benign thyroid nodule (not recorded which). Some clones in this sample may be carry-over from other donors' samples. Material for sequencing was tumor tissue. CDR3 sequence reads: CASSSGQGRYGYTF. In DNA form, the CDR3 reads TGCGCCAGCAGCTCCGGACAGGGTCGGTACGGCTACACCTTC. The full variable domain, rest sourced from reference TRBV5-1 and TRBJ1-2, is KAGVTQTPRYLIKTRGQQVTLSCSPISGHRSVSWYQQTPGQGLQFLFEYFSETQRNKGNFPGRFSGRQFSNSRSEMNVSTLELGDSALYLCASSSGQGRYGYTFGSGTRLTVV.